The present T cell receptor beta chain was sequenced within a study of ipilimumab plus nivolumab after autologous stem cell transplantation. Study-level background: A median of roughly eight nivolumab and 5 ipilimumab doses were given. Findings and limits, study-wide: The authors say TCR, Treg and microbiome findings warrant further study.

Details on this clone: The antigen is unknown.

CDR1 SGHRS and CDR2 YFSETQ come from the germline V gene. The CDR3 is made up of 16 amino acids. The germline V and J ends were trimmed by 4 bases and 5 bases, with 21 bases remaining between them. Patients got ipilimumab 1 mg/kg beginning 14 to 28 days post-transplant. Dosing: nivolumab 3 mg/kg IV, weeks 1, 4, 7, 10, then every two weeks to week 26. TCRdb keeps only in-frame clones here, not all; method: immunoSEQ multiplex PCR. This table holds fewer than 45,000 clones, 90% to 95% found once. Sequencing used PBMCs, obtained in a trial of ipilimumab plus nivolumab as post-transplant consolidation. V gene TRBV5-1 combines with J gene TRBJ2-5; a weak D match, TRBD1 (5 bases). This receptor was taken from a male donor with multiple myeloma. The CDR3 nucleotides are TGCGCCAGCAGCCTTCGACCGACAAGGGGTTTGGAGACCCAGTACTTC. It translates to CASSLRPTRGLETQYF.